This T cell receptor (beta chain) derives from a study of PD-1 blockade in classical Hodgkin lymphoma (dated by TCRdb to 2020 to 2022). About the investigation overall: Nivolumab dosing was 3 mg/kg intravenously every 2 weeks, continuing until either disease progression or unacceptable toxicity. The study used CyTOF and TCR beta sequencing to define a peripheral blood immune signature of response to PD-1 blockade in classical Hodgkin lymphoma. On the study overall, not on this receptor specifically: A significant rise by C4D1 was seen in CD4+ but not CD8+ TCR diversity (p=0.0027 vs p=0.16), with the rise being most apparent in complete responders (p=0.02). The study was restricted to a single clinical trial cohort, and the causes of repertoire differences, possibly disease activity or prior therapy, were left undefined. Newly diagnosed patients were reported to have lower baseline TCR diversity than healthy donors, and relapsed/refractory patients were reported to have lower baseline TCR diversity still. Lower diversity was observed in patients in whom nivolumab was started less than 1 year after ASCT, and these patients were excluded from later analyses so that confounding by immune reconstitution would be avoided. Trial patients achieving complete response had baseline diversity similar to newly diagnosed patients, whereas partial responders and progressors had significantly lower diversity.

The Qiagen DNeasy kit was used to extract genomic DNA from unsorted PBMCs and from the negatively selected CD4+ and CD8+ fractions. Using primers that anneal to V and J segments, immunoSEQ multiplex PCR amplified the TCR beta CDR3 regions. A synthetic immune receptor repertoire was used to minimize amplification bias, and any residual bias was removed computationally once sequencing was done. In the source study's methods: Custom Python scripts were used to quantify repertoire diversity as the Shannon entropy index. Unsorted, CD4+ and CD8+ repertoires were analyzed separately, except for combined analyses in which CD4+ and CD8+ sequences were merged in silico. Clonal expansion was defined as a frequency increase of at least 2-fold after treatment compared with C1D1, and clones undetected at baseline were assigned a pseudocount of 0.5. Clones with 0 or 1 copy at C1D1 were classified as singleton clones, and clones with 2 or more copies were classified as non-singleton clones. Clones expanded in unsorted samples were labelled as CD4+, CD8+ or unknown by matching protein sequences in sorted samples from the same patient. Wilcoxon tests were applied to paired samples to test diversity changes from C1D1 to C4D1. As stored in TCRdb, this immuneACCESS dataset retains in-frame rearrangements with V and J assigned. A fraction of the clones does not appear; measured against another copy, unresolved V genes explain less than half of the discrepancy, and the remainder lacks a known reason. The DNA was the basis for D and trimming; V, J and clone size are from that table. The sample table holds about 32,000 clones, of which around 81% were seen once. The ten most abundant clones make up approximately 18% of the sample.

According to the study, the label for this sample's time point signals: cycle 4 day 1 (C4D1), after less than 7 weeks of nivolumab. Every trial patient had relapsed following autologous stem cell transplantation, and prior brentuximab vedotin exposure was what differed among cohorts A, B and C. A total of 50 to 70 patients with relapsed/refractory classical Hodgkin lymphoma made up the trial cohort, and each patient's best overall response was complete response, partial response or progressive disease. In the multi-cohort phase II CheckMate 205 trial, trial patients received single-agent nivolumab. An independent review committee assessed best overall response by applying the 2007 International Working Group response criteria. PBMCs from the trial were collected at three points: immediately before nivolumab initiation (C1D1), and during therapy at cycle 2 day 1 and cycle 4 day 1. Peripheral blood was collected in 8 mL Vacutainer Cell Preparation Tubes, from which PBMCs were isolated by centrifugation and then cryopreserved.

The CDR3 goes from the cysteine to the phenylalanine over 16 residues. The only DNA kept is the CDR3, 48 bases in frame from the first base. Relative to germline, V is 4 bases shorter and J is 0 bases shorter, with 16 bases between their ends. The germline V gene encodes CDR1 SGHRS and CDR2 YFSETQ. As regards this clone: The target of this receptor is not known. Base qualities are not provided; no much larger clone lies one nucleotide away.

The receptor chain draws on TRBV5-1 and TRBJ1-2; the D gene is perhaps TRBD1, on 6 matching bases. Sequenced material: peripheral blood mononuclear cells (PBMCs), taken before the fourth cycle of nivolumab. The origin of this receptor is a human donor with classical Hodgkin lymphoma. The DNA is as follows: TGCGCCAGCAGCCGAGACGGCGGACAGCCTAACTATGGCTACACCTTC. The translation is CASSRDGGQPNYGYTF.